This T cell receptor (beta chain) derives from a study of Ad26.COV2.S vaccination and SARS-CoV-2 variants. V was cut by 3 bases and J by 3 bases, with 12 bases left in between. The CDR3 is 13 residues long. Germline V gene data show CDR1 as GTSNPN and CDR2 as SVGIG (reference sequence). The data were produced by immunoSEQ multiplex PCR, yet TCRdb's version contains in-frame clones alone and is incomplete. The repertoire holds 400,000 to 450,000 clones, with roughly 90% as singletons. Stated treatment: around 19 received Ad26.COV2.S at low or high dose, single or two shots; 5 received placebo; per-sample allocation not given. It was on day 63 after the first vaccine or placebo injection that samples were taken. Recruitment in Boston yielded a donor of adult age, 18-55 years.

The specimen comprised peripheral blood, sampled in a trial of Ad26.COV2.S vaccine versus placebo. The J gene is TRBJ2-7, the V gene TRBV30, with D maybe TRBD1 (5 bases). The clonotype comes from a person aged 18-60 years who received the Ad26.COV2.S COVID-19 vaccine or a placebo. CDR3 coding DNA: TGTGCCTGGAGCCAGGGTGTCTTCTACGAGCAGTACTTC. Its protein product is CAWSQGVFYEQYF.